The following is a TCR beta chain sequence with its context. Between the trimmed V and J ends, which lost 0 bases and 5 bases, there was a span of 10 bases. The CDR3 extends over 15 amino acids. Germline V gives CDR1 MNHEY, CDR2 SVGAGI. Original processing methods: Amplification with reference gene primers provided the estimates of nucleated cell counts. The method was immunoSEQ multiplex PCR; TCRdb's version includes in-frame clones alone and lacks a portion of them. V, J and clone size are those of that table, while D and trimming were read from the DNA. The table records 300,000 to 450,000 clones, about 89% of them present only once. Seattle participants joined during active infection and were tracked over time. This entry is derived from a study of blood T cell repertoires in COVID-19. Study-level information: PBMCs, B-cell-depleted T cells, or T cells provided the cDNA or gDNA that made up the material.

This clonotype was obtained from a woman aged 25 to 39 with COVID-19, enrolled during active disease. V and J are TRBV6-5 and TRBJ2-2; a weak D match, TRBD2 (6 bases). The material sequenced was peripheral blood. The CDR3 DNA follows: TGTGCCAGCAGTTACTCACAGGAGGGGACCGGGGAGCTGTTTTTT. This sequence encodes CASSYSQEGTGELFF.